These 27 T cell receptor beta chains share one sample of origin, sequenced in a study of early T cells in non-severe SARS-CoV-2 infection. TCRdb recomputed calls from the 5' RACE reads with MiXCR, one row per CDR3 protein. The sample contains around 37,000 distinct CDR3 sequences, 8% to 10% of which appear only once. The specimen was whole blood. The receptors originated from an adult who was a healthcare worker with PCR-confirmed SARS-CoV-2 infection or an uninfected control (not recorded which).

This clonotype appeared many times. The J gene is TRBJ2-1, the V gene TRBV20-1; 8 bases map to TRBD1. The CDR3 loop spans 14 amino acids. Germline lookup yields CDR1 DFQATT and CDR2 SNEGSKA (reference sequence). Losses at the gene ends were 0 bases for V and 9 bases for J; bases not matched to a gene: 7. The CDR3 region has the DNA TGCAGTGCTAGAGATCGGGACAGGTGGGGTGAGCAGTTCTTC. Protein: CSARDRDRWGEQFF.

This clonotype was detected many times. CDR3 in DNA: TGTGCCAGCAGCTCTGGACAGGGGGCGTACAATGAGCAGTTCTTC. It codes for CASSSGQGAYNEQFF. The rearrangement links TRBV7-2 to TRBJ2-1, with 11 bases matching TRBD1. V lost 4 bases, J lost 4 bases, and 3 bases stayed unmatched. The CDR3 is 15 amino acids. Germline V gene sequence: CDR1 SGHTA, CDR2 FQGNSA.

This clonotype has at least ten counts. The CDR3 loop reads CASRPGPPSYEQYF. The DNA of the CDR3 is TGTGCCAGCCGACCGGGACCTCCGTCCTACGAGCAGTACTTC. This rearrangement joins TRBV6-1 to TRBJ2-7, with D possibly called TRBD1 or TRBD2 (5 bases each). V was trimmed by 8 bases and J by 1 base, leaving 15 bases between them. The CDR3 length is 14 residues. Germline values: CDR1 MNHNS, CDR2 SASEGT.

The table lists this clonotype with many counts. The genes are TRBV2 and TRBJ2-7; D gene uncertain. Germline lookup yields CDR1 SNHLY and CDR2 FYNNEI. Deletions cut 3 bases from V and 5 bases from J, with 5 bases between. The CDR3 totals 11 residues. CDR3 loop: CASSEANEQYF. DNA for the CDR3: TGTGCCAGCAGTGAGGCGAACGAGCAGTACTTC.

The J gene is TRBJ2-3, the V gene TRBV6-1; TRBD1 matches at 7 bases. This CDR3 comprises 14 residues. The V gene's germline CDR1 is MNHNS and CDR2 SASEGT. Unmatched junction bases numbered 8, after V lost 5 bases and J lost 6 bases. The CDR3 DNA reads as TGTGCCAGCAGTCAGGGGGTGGAAGGGGATACGCAGTATTTT. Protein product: CASSQGVEGDTQYF.

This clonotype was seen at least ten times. CDR3 loop: CSARPRQANNSPLHF. CDR3 in DNA: TGCAGTGCTAGACCCAGGCAAGCAAACAATTCACCCCTCCACTTT. The V gene is TRBV20-1, the J gene TRBJ1-6, with D uncertain. CDR3 length equals 15 residues. V lost 2 bases to trimming and J lost 7 bases, with 15 bases between them. The germline gives CDR1 DFQATT, CDR2 SNEGSKA (reference sequence).

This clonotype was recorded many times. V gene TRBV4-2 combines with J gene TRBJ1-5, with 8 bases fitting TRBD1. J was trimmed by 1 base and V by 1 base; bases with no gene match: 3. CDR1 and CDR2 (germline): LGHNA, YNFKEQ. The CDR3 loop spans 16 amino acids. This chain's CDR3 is CASSQAGGRSNQPQHF. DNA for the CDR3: TGTGCCAGCAGCCAAGCAGGGGGCCGAAGCAATCAGCCCCAGCATTTT.

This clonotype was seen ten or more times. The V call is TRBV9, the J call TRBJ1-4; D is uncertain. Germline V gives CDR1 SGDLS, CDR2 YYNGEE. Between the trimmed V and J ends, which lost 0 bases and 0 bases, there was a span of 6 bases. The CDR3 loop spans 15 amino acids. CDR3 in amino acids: CASSVGTATNEKLFF. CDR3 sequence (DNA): TGTGCCAGCAGCGTAGGAACAGCAACTAATGAAAAACTGTTTTTT.

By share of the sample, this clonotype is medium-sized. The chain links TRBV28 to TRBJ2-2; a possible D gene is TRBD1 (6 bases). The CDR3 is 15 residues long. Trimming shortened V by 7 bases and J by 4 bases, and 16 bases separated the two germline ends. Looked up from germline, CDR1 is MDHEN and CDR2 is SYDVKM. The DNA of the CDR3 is TGTGCCAGCATCCTAGGGGGTCGGCCCACCGGGGAGCTGTTTTTT. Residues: CASILGGRPTGELFF. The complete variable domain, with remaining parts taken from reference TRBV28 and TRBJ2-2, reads DVKVTQSSRYLVKRTGEKVFLECVQDMDHENMFWYRQDPGLGLRLIYFSYDVKMKEKGDIPEGYSVSREKKERFSLILESASTNQTSMYLCASILGGRPTGELFFGEGSRLTVL.

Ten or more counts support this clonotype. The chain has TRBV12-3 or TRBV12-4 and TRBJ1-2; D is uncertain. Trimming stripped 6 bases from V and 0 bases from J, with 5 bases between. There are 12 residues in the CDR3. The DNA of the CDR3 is TGTGCCAGCAGGCCTACTAACTATGGCTACACCTTC. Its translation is CASRPTNYGYTF.

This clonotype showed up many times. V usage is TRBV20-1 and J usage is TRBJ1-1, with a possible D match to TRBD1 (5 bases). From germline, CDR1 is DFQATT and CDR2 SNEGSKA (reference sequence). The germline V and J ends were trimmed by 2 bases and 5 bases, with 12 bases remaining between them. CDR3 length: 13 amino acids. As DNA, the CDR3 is TGCAGTGCTAGACGGGGACCGACAACTGAAGCTTTCTTT. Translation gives CSARRGPTTEAFF.

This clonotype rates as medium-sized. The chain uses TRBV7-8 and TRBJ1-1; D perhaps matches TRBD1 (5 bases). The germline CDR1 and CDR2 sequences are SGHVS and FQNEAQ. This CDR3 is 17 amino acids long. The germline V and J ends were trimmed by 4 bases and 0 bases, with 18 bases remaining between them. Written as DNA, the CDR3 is TGTGCCAGCAGCTCCCCTGGGGGGTATGGGGTGAACACTGAAGCTTTCTTT. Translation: CASSSPGGYGVNTEAFF. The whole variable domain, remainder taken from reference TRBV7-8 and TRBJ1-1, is GAGVSQSPRYKVAKRGQDVALRCDPISGHVSLFWYQQALGQGPEFLTYFQNEAQLDKSGLPSDRFFAERPEGSVSTLKIQRTQQEDSAVYLCASSSPGGYGVNTEAFFGQGTRLTVV.

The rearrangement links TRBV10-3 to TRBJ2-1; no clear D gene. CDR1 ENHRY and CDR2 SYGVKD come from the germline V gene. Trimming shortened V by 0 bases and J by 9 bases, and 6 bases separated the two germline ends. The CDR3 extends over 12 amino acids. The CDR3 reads CAISESSSEQFF. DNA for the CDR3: TGTGCCATCAGTGAGTCCAGCAGTGAGCAGTTCTTC.

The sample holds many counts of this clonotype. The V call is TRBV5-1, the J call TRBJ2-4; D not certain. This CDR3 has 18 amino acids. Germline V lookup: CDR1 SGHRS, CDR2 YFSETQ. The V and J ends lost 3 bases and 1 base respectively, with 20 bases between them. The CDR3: CASSSSVLVGMAKNIQYF. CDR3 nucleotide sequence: TGCGCCAGCAGCTCCAGCGTGTTGGTTGGGATGGCCAAAAACATTCAGTACTTC.

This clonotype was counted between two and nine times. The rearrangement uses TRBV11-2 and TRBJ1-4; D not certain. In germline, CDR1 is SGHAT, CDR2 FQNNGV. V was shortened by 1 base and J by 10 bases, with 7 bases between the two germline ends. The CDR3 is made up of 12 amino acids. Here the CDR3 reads CASSLAGGKLFF. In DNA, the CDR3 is TGTGCCAGCAGCTTAGCGGGTGGAAAACTGTTTTTT.

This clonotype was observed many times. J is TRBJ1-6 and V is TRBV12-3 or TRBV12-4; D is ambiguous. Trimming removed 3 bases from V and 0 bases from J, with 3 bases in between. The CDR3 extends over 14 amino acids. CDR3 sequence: CASSFDSYNSPLHF. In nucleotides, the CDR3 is TGTGCCAGCAGTTTTGACTCCTATAATTCACCCCTCCACTTT.

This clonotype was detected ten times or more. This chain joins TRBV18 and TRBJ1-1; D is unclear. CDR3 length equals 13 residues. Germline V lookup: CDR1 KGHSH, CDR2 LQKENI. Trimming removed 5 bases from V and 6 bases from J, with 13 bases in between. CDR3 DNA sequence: TGTGCCAGCTCAGGAGGACTGGTGGCTGAAGCTTTCTTT. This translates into CASSGGLVAEAFF.

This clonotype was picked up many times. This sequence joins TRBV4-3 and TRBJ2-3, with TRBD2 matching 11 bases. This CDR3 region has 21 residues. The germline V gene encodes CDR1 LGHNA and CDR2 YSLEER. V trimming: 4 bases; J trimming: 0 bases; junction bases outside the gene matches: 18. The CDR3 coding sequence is TGCGCCAGCAGCCCTGGAACTAGCGGGGGCGCCTGGCACCCTAGCACAGATACGCAGTATTTT. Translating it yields CASSPGTSGGAWHPSTDTQYF.

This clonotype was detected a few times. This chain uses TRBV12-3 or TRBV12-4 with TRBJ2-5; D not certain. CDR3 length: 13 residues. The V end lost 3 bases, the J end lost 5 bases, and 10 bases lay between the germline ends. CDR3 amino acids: CASSFKVLETQYF. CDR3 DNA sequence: TGTGCCAGCAGTTTTAAGGTTCTGGAGACCCAGTACTTC.

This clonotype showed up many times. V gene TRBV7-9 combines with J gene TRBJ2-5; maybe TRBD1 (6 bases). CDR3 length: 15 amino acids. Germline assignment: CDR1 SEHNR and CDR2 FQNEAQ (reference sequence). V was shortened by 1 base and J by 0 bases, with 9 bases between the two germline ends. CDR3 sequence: CASSLGGRDQETQYF. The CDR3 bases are TGTGCCAGCAGCTTAGGGGGGCGGGACCAAGAGACCCAGTACTTC.

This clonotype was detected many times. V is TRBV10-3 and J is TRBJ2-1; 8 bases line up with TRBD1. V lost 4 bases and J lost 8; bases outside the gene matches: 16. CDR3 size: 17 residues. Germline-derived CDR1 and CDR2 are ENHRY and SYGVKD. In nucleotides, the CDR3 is TGTGCCATCAGTGCCGGTGGGATGACAGGGGCTGGGGATGAGCAGTTCTTC. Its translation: CAISAGGMTGAGDEQFF.

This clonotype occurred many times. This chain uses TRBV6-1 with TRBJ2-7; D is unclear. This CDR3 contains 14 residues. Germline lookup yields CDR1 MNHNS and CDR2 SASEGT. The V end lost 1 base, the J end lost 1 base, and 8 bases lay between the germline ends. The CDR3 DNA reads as TGTGCCAGCAGTGAAGGTGAAGAATCCTACGAGCAGTACTTC. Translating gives CASSEGEESYEQYF.

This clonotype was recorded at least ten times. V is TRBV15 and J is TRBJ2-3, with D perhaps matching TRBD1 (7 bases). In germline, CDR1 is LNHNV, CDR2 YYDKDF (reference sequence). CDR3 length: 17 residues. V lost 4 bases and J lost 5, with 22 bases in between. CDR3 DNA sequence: TGTGCCACCAGCAAGATCCCCCAGGGGGAAGCGGGAGATACGCAGTATTTT. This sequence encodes CATSKIPQGEAGDTQYF.

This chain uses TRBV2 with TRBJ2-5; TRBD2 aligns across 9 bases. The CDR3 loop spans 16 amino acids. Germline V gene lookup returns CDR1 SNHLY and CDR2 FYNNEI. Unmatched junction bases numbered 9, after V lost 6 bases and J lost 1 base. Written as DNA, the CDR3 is TGTGCCAGCAGCTTCCGGCTAGCGGGGATCCAAGAGACCCAGTACTTC. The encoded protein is CASSFRLAGIQETQYF.

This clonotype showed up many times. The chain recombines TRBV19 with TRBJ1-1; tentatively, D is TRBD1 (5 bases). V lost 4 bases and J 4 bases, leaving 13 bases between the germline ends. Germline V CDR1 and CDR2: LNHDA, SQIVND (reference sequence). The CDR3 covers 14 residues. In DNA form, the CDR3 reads TGTGCCAGTAGTAATGGGGGGAGAAGCACTGAAGCTTTCTTT. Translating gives CASSNGGRSTEAFF.

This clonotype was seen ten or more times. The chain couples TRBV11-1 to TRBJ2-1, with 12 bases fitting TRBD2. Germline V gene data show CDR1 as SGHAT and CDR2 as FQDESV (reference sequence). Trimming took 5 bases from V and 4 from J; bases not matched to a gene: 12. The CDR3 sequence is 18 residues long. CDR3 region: CASSPRTSGVTDYNEQFF. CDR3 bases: TGTGCCAGCAGCCCACGGACTAGCGGGGTTACGGATTACAATGAGCAGTTCTTC. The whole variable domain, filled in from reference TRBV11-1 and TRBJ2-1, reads EAEVAQSPRYKITEKSQAVAFWCDPISGHATLYWYRQILGQGPELLVQFQDESVVDDSQLPKDRFSAERLKGVDSTLKIQPAELGDSAMYLCASSPRTSGVTDYNEQFFGPGTRLTVL.

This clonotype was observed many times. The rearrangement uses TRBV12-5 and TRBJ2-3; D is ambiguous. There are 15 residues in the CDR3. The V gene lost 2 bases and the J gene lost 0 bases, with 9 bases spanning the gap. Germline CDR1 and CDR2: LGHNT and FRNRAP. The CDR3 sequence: CASGLKGGSTDTQYF. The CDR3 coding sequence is TGTGCTAGTGGTTTGAAAGGCGGCAGCACAGATACGCAGTATTTT.